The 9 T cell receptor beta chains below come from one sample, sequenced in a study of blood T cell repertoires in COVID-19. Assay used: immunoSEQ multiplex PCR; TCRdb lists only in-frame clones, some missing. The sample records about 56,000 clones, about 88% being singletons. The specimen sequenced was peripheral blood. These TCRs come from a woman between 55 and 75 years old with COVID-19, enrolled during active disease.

DNA for the CDR3: TGCGCCAGCAGCCAAGAAACAGGGGGCAATCAGCCCCAGCATTTT. Amino acid sequence: CASSQETGGNQPQHF. The rearrangement links TRBV4-3 to TRBJ1-5; 7 positions agree with TRBD1. CDR1 is LGHNA, CDR2 YSLEER, per germline. V trimming: 0 bases; J trimming: 2 bases; junction bases outside the gene matches: 1. This CDR3 contains 15 residues.

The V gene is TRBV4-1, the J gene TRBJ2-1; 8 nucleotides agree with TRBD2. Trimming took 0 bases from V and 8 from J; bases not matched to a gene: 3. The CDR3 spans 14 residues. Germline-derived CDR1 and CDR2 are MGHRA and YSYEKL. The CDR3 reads CASSQDATSDEQFF. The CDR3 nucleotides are TGCGCCAGCAGCCAAGATGCGACTAGCGATGAGCAGTTCTTC.

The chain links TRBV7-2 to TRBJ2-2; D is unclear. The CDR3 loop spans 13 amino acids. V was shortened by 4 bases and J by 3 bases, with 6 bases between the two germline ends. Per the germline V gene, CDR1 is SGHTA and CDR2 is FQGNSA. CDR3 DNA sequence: TGTGCCAGCAGCTCGACATACACCGGGGAGCTGTTTTTT. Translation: CASSSTYTGELFF.

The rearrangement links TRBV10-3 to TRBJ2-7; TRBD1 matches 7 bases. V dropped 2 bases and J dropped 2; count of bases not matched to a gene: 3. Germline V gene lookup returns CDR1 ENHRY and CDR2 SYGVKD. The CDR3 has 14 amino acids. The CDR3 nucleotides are TGTGCCATCAGTGAGCTGGGACAGACCTACGAGCAGTACTTC. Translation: CAISELGQTYEQYF.

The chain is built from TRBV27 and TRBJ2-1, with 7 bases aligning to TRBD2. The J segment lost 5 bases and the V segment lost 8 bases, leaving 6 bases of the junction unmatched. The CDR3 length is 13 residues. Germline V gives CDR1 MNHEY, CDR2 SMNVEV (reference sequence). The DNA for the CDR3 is TGTGCCAGCGGGAGGGGTCAACACAATGAGCAGTTCTTC. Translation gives CASGRGQHNEQFF.

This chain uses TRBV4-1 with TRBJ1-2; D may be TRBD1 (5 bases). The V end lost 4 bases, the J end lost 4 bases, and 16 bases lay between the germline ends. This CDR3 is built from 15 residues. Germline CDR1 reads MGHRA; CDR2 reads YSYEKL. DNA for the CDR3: TGCGCCAGCAGCCCAGGGCCCCAGTGGGCCTATGGCTACACCTTC. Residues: CASSPGPQWAYGYTF.

Written as DNA, the CDR3 is TGTGCCAGCACGCCGAGCCAGCGAATGAACACCGGGGAGCTGTTTTTT. Amino acids: CASTPSQRMNTGELFF. The chain uses TRBV3-1 (or the pseudogene TRBV3-2) and TRBJ2-2; no clear D gene. The V end was cut by 7 bases, the J end by 1 base, with 16 bases between. Germline-derived CDR1 and CDR2 are LGHDT and YNNKEL (reference sequence). The CDR3 loop spans 16 amino acids.

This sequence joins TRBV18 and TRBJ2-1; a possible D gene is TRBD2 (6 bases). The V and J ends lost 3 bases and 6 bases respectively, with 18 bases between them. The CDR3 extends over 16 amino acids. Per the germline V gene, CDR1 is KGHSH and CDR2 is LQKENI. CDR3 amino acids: CASSPAAGWVVNEQFF. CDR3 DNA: TGTGCCAGCTCACCCGCAGCGGGCTGGGTCGTCAATGAGCAGTTCTTC.

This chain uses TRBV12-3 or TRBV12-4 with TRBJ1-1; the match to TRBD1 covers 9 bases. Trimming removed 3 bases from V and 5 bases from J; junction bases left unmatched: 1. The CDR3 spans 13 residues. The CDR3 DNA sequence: TGTGCCAGCAGTTTCGGGACAGGGACTGAAGCTTTCTTT. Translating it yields CASSFGTGTEAFF.